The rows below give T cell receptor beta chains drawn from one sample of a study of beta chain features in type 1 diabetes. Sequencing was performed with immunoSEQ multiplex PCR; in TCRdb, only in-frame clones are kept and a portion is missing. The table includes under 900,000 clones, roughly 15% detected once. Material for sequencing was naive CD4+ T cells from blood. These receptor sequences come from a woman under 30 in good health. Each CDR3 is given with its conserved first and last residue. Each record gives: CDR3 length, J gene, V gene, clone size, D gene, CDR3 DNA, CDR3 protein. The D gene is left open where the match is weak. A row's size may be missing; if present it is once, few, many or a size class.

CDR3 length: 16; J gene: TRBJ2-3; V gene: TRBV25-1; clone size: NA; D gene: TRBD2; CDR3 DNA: TGTGCCAGCAGTGAATTAGGCGGGAGAAGCACAGATACGCAGTATTTT; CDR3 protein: CASSELGGRSTDTQYF
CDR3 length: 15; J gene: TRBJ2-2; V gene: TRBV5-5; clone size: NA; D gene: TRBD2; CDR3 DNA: TGTGCCAGCAGCCTTAGCGGGGCGAACACCGGGGAGCTGTTTTTT; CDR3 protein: CASSLSGANTGELFF
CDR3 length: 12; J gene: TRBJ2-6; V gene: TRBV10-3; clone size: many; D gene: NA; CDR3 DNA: TGTGCCACAGGGGTTGGGGCCAACGTCCTGACTTTC; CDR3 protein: CATGVGANVLTF
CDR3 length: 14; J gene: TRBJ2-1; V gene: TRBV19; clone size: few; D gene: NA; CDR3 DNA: TGTGCCAGTAGTATAGTGGGATCGTACAATGAGCAGTTCTTC; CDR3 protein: CASSIVGSYNEQFF
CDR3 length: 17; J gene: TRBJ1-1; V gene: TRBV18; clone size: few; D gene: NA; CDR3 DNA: TGTGCCAGCTCACCGACAGAAGGACCGTTCATGAACACTGAAGCTTTCTTT; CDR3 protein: CASSPTEGPFMNTEAFF
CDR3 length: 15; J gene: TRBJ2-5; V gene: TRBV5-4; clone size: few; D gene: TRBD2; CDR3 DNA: TGTGCCAGCAGTTATACTAGCGGGAGGTCAGAGACCCAGTACTTC; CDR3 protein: CASSYTSGRSETQYF
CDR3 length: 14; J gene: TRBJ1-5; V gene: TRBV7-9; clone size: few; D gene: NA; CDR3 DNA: TGCGCCAGCAGCCGAGGGTCCGGGGATCAGCCCCAGCATTTT; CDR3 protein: CASSRGSGDQPQHF
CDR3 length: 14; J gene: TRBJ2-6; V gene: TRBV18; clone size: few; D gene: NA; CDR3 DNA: TGTGCCAGCTCAGGGAATTCTGGGGCCAACGTCCTGACTTTC; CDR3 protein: CASSGNSGANVLTF
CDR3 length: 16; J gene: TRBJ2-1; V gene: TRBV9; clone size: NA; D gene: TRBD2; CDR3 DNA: TGTGCCAGCAGCGTAGCCCCAGCGGGAGGGATGGTTGAGCAGTTCTTC; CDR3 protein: CASSVAPAGGMVEQFF
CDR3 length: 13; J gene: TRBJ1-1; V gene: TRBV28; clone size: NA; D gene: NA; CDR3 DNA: TGTGCCAGCAGTCCCAGGGAGAACACTGAAGCTTTCTTT; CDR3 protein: CASSPRENTEAFF
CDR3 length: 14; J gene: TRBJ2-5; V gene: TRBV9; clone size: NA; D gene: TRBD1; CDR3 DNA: TGTGCCAGCAGCAGGGACAGGGGCCGAGAGACCCAGTACTTC; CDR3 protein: CASSRDRGRETQYF
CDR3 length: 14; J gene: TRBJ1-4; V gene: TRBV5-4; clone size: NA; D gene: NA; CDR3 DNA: TGTGCCAGCAGCTTCGGGGTAACTAATGAAAAACTGTTTTTT; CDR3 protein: CASSFGVTNEKLFF
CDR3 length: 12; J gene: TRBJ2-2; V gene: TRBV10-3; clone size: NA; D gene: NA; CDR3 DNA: TGTGCCATCAGACCAGGAACCGGGGAGCTGTTTTTT; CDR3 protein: CAIRPGTGELFF
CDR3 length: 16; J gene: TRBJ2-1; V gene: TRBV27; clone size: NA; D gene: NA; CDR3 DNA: TGTGCCAGCAGTTCGAGGGGAGCTCTAGCAGGCAATGAGCAGTTCTTC; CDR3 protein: CASSSRGALAGNEQFF
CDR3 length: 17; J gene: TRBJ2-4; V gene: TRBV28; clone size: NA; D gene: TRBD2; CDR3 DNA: TGTGCCAGCAGTGGTTTAAGACTAGCCTCATACAAAAACATTCAGTACTTC; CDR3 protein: CASSGLRLASYKNIQYF
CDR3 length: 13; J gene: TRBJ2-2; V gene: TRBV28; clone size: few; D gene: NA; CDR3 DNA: TGTGCCAGCAGCACAGTGCACAGCGGGGAGCTGTTTTTT; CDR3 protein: CASSTVHSGELFF
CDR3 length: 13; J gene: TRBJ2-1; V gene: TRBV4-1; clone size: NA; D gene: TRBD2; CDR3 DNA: TGCGCCAGCAGCCAAGAACTAGCGTCGACTCTGTTCTTC; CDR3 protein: CASSQELASTLFF
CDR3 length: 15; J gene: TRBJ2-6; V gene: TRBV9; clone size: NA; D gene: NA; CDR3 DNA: TGTGCCAGCAGCGTCGGTGGGACTGGGGCCAACGTCCTGACTTTC; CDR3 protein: CASSVGGTGANVLTF
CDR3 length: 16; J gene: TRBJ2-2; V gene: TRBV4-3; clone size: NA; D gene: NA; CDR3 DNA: TGCGCCAGCAGCCAAGAGGCCCAGAGAACCACCGGGGAGCTGTTTTTT; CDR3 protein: CASSQEAQRTTGELFF
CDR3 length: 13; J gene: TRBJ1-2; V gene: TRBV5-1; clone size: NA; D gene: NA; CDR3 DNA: TGCGCCAGTTCGCCGGGACTTAACTATGGCTACACCTTC; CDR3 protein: CASSPGLNYGYTF
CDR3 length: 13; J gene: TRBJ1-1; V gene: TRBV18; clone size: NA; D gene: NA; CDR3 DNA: TGTGCCAGCTCGGCAGATATGAACACTGAAGCTTTCTTT; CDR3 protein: CASSADMNTEAFF
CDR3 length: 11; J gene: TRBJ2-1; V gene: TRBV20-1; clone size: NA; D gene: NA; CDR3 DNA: TGCAGTTTAATCTTGCGTTCTGAGCAGTTCTTC; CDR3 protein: CSLILRSEQFF
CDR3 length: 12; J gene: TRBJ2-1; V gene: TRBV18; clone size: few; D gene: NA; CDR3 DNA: TGTGCCAGCTCACCACTTGGGGATGAGCAGTTCTTC; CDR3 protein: CASSPLGDEQFF
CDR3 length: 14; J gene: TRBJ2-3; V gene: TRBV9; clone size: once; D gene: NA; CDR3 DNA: TGTGCCAGCAGCGTAGAAAGGATCACAGATACGCAGTATTTT; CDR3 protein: CASSVERITDTQYF
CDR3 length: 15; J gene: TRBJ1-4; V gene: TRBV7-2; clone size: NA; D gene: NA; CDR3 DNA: TGTGCCAGCAGCATACAACCGGGGGGGCAGGTGAAACTGTTTTTT; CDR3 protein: CASSIQPGGQVKLFF
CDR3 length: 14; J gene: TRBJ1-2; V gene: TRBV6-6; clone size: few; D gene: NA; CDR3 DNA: TGTGCCAGCAGTTACTCGAGAGGGGATTTTGACTACACCTTC; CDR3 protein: CASSYSRGDFDYTF
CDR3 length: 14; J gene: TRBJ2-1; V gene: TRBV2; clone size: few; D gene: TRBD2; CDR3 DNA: TGTGCCACTAGACTAGCGGGAGGGTACAATGAGCAGTTCTTC; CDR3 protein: CATRLAGGYNEQFF
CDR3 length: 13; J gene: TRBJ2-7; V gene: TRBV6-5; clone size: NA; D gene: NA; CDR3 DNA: TGTGCCAGCAGTTACGCGAGGGGGTACGAGCAGTACTTC; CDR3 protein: CASSYARGYEQYF
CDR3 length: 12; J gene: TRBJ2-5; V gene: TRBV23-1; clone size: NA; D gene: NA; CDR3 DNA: TGCGCCAGCATGGAGGGTGAAGAGACCCAGTACTTC; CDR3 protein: CASMEGEETQYF
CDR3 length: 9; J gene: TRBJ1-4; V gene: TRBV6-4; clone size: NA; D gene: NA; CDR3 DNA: TGTGCCGGGAGGGAAAAACTGTTTTTT; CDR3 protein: CAGREKLFF
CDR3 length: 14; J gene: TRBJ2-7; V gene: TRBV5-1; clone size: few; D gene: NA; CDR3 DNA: TGCGCCAGCAGCTTGGTAGTCGACTCCTACGAGCAGTACTTC; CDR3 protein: CASSLVVDSYEQYF
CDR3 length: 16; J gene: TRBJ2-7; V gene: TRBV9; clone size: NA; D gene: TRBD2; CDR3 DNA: TGTGCCAGCAGCGTAGAGGGGACTAGCGGGAGGGCCAGGATCCCCTTC; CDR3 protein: CASSVEGTSGRARIPF
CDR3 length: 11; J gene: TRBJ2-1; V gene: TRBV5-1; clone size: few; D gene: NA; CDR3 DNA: TGCGCCAGCAGCTTGGTAGGTGAGCAGTTCTTC; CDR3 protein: CASSLVGEQFF
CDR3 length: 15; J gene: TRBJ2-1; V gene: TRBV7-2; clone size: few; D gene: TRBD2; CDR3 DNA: TGTGCCAGCAGCTTAATGCCGGGAGGGTGGAATGAGCAGTTCTTC; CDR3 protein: CASSLMPGGWNEQFF
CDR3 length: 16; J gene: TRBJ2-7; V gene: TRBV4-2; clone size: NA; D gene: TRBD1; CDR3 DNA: TGTGCCAGCAGCCGGGGACAGGGCGGGGCGGACTACGAGCAGTACTTC; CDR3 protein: CASSRGQGGADYEQYF
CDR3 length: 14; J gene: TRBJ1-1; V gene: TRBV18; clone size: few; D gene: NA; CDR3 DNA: TGTGCCAGCTCCCCGCTCGAGGGGAACACTGAAGCTTTCTTT; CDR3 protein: CASSPLEGNTEAFF
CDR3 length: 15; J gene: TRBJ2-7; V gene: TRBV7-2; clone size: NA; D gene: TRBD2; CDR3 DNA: TGTGCCAGCAGCTTACTTAGCGGGGGTCCCTACGAGCAGTACTTC; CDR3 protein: CASSLLSGGPYEQYF
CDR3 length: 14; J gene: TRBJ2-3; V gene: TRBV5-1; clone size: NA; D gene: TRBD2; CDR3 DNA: TGCGCCAGCAGCTTGTTGGGAGGGGCAGATACGCAGTATTTT; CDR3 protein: CASSLLGGADTQYF
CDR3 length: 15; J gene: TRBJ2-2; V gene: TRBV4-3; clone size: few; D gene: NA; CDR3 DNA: TGCGCCAGCAGCCAAGATCGACTATTGGGGGGGGAGCTGTTTTTT; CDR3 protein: CASSQDRLLGGELFF
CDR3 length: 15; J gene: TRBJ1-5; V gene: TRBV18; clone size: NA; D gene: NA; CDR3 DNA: TGTGCCAGCTCACTGAACACGGTTATAGGTCAGCCCCAGCATTTT; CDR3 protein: CASSLNTVIGQPQHF
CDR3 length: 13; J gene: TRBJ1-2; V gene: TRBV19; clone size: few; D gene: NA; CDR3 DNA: TGTGCCAGTAGTATCCAACGGAGTTATGGCTACACCTTC; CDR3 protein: CASSIQRSYGYTF
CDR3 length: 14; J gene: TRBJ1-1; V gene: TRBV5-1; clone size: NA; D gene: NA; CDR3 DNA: TGCGCCAGCAGCTTGATAGGGGGAGGCACTGAAGCTTTCTTT; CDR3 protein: CASSLIGGGTEAFF
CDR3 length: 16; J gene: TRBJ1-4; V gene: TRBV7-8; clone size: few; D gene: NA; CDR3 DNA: TGTGCCAGCAGCTCTAATTGGGCAGGGAAAAATGAAAAACTGTTTTTT; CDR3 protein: CASSSNWAGKNEKLFF
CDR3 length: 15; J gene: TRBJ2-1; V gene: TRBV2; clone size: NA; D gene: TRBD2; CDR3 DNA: TGTGCCAGCAGTGAAGCGGGACTAGTAACCGGTGAGCAGTTCTTC; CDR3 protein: CASSEAGLVTGEQFF
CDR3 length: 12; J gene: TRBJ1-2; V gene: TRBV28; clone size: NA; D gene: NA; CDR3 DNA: TGTGCCAGCAGTTTGGGAGACTATGGCTACACCTTC; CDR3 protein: CASSLGDYGYTF
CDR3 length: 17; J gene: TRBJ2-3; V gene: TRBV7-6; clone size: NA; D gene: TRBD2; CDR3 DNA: TGTGCCAGCAGCTCCCTCCGGACTAGCGGGTCCACAGATACGCAGTATTTT; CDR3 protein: CASSSLRTSGSTDTQYF
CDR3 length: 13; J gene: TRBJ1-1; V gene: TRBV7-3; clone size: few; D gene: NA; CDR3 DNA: TGTGCCAGCAGCCCGGACGGGAACACTGAAGCTTTCTTT; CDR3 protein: CASSPDGNTEAFF
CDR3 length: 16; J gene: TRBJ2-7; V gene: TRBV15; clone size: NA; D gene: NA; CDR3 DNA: TGTGCCACCAGCAGCCAAACACGGGCCCTTTGGCACGAGCAGTACTTC; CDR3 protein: CATSSQTRALWHEQYF
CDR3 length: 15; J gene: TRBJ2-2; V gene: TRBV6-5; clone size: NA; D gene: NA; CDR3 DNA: TGTGCCAGCAGTTACAGTAGCGGATACACCGGGGAGCTGTTTTTT; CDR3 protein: CASSYSSGYTGELFF
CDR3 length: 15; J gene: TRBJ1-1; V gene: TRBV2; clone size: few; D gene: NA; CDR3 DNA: TGTGCCAGCAGCCGGGGGGCCAGGGAGAACACTGAAGCTTTCTTT; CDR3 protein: CASSRGARENTEAFF
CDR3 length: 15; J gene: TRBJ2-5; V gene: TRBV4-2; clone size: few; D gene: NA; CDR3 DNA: TGTGCCAGCAGCCAAGTATTTTCGTACCAAGAGACCCAGTACTTC; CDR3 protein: CASSQVFSYQETQYF